The T cell receptor (beta chain) described here comes from a study of control samples from healthy donors and cancer patients. Sequencing was performed with immunoSEQ multiplex PCR; in TCRdb, only in-frame clones are kept and a portion is missing. This sample has 120,000 or so clones, with around 86% found just once. The table lists this clone with a few counts. Germline CDR1 reads MGHRA; CDR2 reads YSYEKL. V shed 0 bases and J 1 base; nucleotides not matched to a gene: 6. The CDR3 sequence is 18 residues long. This TCR was sampled from a man aged 35 to 55 in good health. Sample: blood. V is TRBV4-1 and J is TRBJ2-5, with 12 bases fitting TRBD2. CDR3 sequence (DNA): TGCGCCAGCAGCCAAGAGACACTAGCGGGGGGCCTCCAAGAGACCCAGTACTTC. It translates to CASSQETLAGGLQETQYF.